Listed here is a single T cell receptor (beta chain). Its specificity is unknown. Recent vaccinations or acute infections were absent in the healthy HIV-negative adult donors. Subsets obtained from CD4+ cells comprised CD45RA+ naive and CD45RA-negative memory cells. TCRdb keeps only in-frame clones here, not all; method: immunoSEQ multiplex PCR. Found here are 2 million to 2.5 million clones, approximately 93% of them singletons; the top ten hold 0.36%. These data originate in a study of shared clonotypes between healthy human individuals. Study summary: Plates per donor: three CD4 naive, three CD4 memory, two CD8 naive, one CD8 memory. Findings and caveats of the study: Memory subsets generally showed lower estimated richness than naive subsets.

Germline loops: CDR1 ENHRY, CDR2 SYGVKD. The CDR3 covers 11 residues. Trimming cost V 3 bases and J 6 bases, with 6 bases left between them. Sample: naive CD4+ T cells from PBMCs. Stated subset: CD45RA+ positively selected. The rearrangement links TRBV10-3 to TRBJ2-7; D ambiguous. The receptor comes from a young man in good health. Some clones in this sample may be carry-over from other donors' samples. CDR3 residues: CAISDVGEQYF. The CDR3 region has the DNA TGTGCCATCAGTGACGTTGGCGAGCAGTACTTC.